The clone carrying this TCR beta chain was picked up a small number of times. Method: immunoSEQ multiplex PCR; TCRdb's copy keeps in-frame clones and lacks some. The table lists about 100,000 clones, 80% of them singletons. The record originates from a study of blood T cell repertoires in COVID-19. Germline V CDR1 and CDR2: KGHDR, SFDVKD. V lost 4 bases to trimming and J lost 5 bases, with 13 bases between them. The CDR3 length is 14 residues. The TCR was taken from a man between 65 and 85 years old with active or convalescent COVID-19. The rearrangement links TRBV24-1 to TRBJ1-2; TRBD1 is a possible D gene (6 bases). The specimen sequenced was peripheral blood. CDR3 DNA: TGTGCCACCAGTGACACAGGGCTCCCGTATGGCTACACCTTC. Translated, it gives CATSDTGLPYGYTF.